These 20 T cell receptor beta chains share one sample of origin, sequenced in a study of cytomegalovirus exposure and HLA in healthy donors. PCR involved 60 Vbeta and 13 Jbeta primers. Only in-frame clones appear in the TCRdb table, and some are missing; sequencing was by immunoSEQ multiplex PCR. The sample consists of about 120,000 clones, approximately 10% of them appearing once. The sample was PBMCs. The receptor set was obtained from a woman aged 18-35 years in good health and CMV-seropositive.

This clone was seen a few times. This chain joins TRBV11-3 and TRBJ1-1; possible D gene TRBD1, 5 bases. The ends were cut back, 4 bases at V and 5 bases at J, with 8 bases in the middle. The germline V gene has CDR1 SGHNT and CDR2 YENEEA. The CDR3 has 12 residues. CDR3 protein: CASSSGWTEAFF. The CDR3 DNA follows: TGTGCCAGCAGCTCAGGGTGGACTGAAGCTTTCTTT.

The V gene is TRBV5-4, the J gene TRBJ2-7; tentative D call: TRBD2 (5 bases). Germline V gene data show CDR1 as SGHNT and CDR2 as YYREEE (reference sequence). Trimming removed 4 bases from V and 3 bases from J, with 14 bases in between. CDR3 length equals 14 residues. CDR3 region: CASSVRERVYEQYF. In nucleotides, the CDR3 is TGTGCCAGCAGCGTCCGGGAAAGGGTCTACGAGCAGTACTTC. Supplemented by reference TRBV5-4 and TRBJ2-7, the full variable domain reads ETGVTQSPTHLIKTRGQQVTLRCSSQSGHNTVSWYQQALGQGPQFIFQYYREEENGRGNFPPRFSGLQFPNYSSELNVNALELDDSALYLCASSVRERVYEQYFGPGTRLTVT.

The chain uses TRBV18 and TRBJ2-1, with 7 bases that match TRBD1. Trimming took 3 bases from V and 4 from J; bases not matched to a gene: 6. The CDR3 covers 15 residues. CDR1 is KGHSH and CDR2 is LQKENI in the germline V gene. DNA of the CDR3: TGTGCCAGCTCACCTCCCGGGACAGTGTACAATGAGCAGTTCTTC. This translates into CASSPPGTVYNEQFF. The complete variable domain, with remaining parts taken from reference TRBV18 and TRBJ2-1, reads NAGVMQNPRHLVRRRGQEARLRCSPMKGHSHVYWYRQLPEEGLKFMVYLQKENIIDESGMPKERFSAEFPKEGPSILRIQQVVRGDSAAYFCASSPPGTVYNEQFFGPGTRLTVL.

The chain combines TRBV7-2 with TRBJ2-6, with no clear D. The ends were cut back, 3 bases at V and 0 bases at J, with 6 bases in the middle. The CDR3 extends over 15 amino acids. The germline V gene encodes CDR1 SGHTA and CDR2 FQGNSA. CDR3 in DNA: TGTGCCAGCAGCTTTTCGGGCTCTGGGGCCAACGTCCTGACTTTC. It codes for CASSFSGSGANVLTF.

The chain is built from TRBV29-1 and TRBJ2-7; maybe TRBD2 (6 bases). Trimming removed 6 bases at V and 4 bases at J, with 13 bases between. CDR3 length equals 12 residues. Germline V CDR1 and CDR2: SQVTM, ANQGSEA. As DNA, the CDR3 is TGCAGCGTCCTTGGGACTTCTTACGAGCAGTACTTC. Translation gives CSVLGTSYEQYF.

There are a few counts of this clone. This chain links TRBV29-1 with TRBJ2-3; 9 bases fit TRBD1. The V and J ends lost 3 bases and 2 bases, in that order; junction bases with no gene match: 3. The CDR3 has 14 amino acids. CDR1 and CDR2 from the germline V gene are SQVTM and ANQGSEA. CDR3 loop: CSVETGGITDTQYF. CDR3 DNA sequence: TGCAGCGTTGAGACAGGGGGAATCACAGATACGCAGTATTTT.

A few counts support this clone. The chain is built from TRBV19 and TRBJ1-2; TRBD1 might be the D (5 bases). Trimming shortened V by 3 bases and J by 4 bases, and 12 bases separated the two germline ends. Germline V gene data show CDR1 as LNHDA and CDR2 as SQIVND (reference sequence). This CDR3 has 14 amino acids. CDR3 sequence reads: CASSMEGPTYGYTF. The CDR3 coding sequence is TGTGCCAGTAGTATGGAGGGGCCCACCTATGGCTACACCTTC.

The table lists this clone with a few counts. J is TRBJ2-5 and V is TRBV5-1, with no clear D. Germline V lookup: CDR1 SGHRS, CDR2 YFSETQ. The CDR3 is 12 residues long. V was pared by 2 bases and J by 3 bases, with 5 bases between. In DNA form, the CDR3 reads TGCGCCAGCAGCTTACGGGAAGAGACCCAGTACTTC. This codes for CASSLREETQYF. The full variable domain, rest sourced from reference TRBV5-1 and TRBJ2-5, is KAGVTQTPRYLIKTRGQQVTLSCSPISGHRSVSWYQQTPGQGLQFLFEYFSETQRNKGNFPGRFSGRQFSNSRSEMNVSTLELGDSALYLCASSLREETQYFGPGTRLLVL.

In the case of this clone: Mismatch with germline at one junction end may stem from a read error. The rearrangement joins TRBV5-1 to TRBJ2-7; 12 positions agree with TRBD2. In germline, CDR1 is SGHRS, CDR2 YFSETQ. The CDR3 has 17 residues. CDR3 sequence: CAGSLVLAGGLMSEQYF. In nucleotides, the CDR3 is TGCGCCGGCAGCTTGGTTCTAGCGGGAGGGCTGATGAGCGAGCAGTACTTC.

The chain employs TRBV29-1 and TRBJ2-5; tentative D call: TRBD2 (6 bases). Between the trimmed V and J ends, which lost 4 bases and 3 bases, there was a span of 21 bases. Looked up from germline, CDR1 is SQVTM and CDR2 is ANQGSEA. The CDR3 runs to 16 residues. This CDR3 is CSVVLGGSGYKETQYF. The CDR3 nucleotides read TGCAGCGTTGTCCTAGGAGGGTCCGGGTACAAAGAGACCCAGTACTTC.

This clone was picked up a small number of times. Other DNA sequences within the sample encode an identical CDR3. V usage is TRBV27 and J usage is TRBJ2-7; 12 bases are a match to TRBD2. Per the germline V gene, CDR1 is MNHEY and CDR2 is SMNVEV (reference sequence). The CDR3 is 16 amino acids. V was pared by 2 bases and J by 4 bases, with 6 bases of the junction left unmatched. The CDR3 protein is CASSLKPTSGSYEQYF. The CDR3 DNA sequence: TGTGCCAGCAGTTTAAAACCGACTAGCGGGAGTTACGAGCAGTACTTC.

Turning to this clone: In the same sample, other DNA sequences code for this CDR3. V gene TRBV5-1 combines with J gene TRBJ2-2; tentative D call: TRBD1 (5 bases). Looked up from germline, CDR1 is SGHRS and CDR2 is YFSETQ. The ends were cut back, 4 bases at V and 3 bases at J, with 7 bases in the middle. The CDR3 loop spans 13 amino acids. The CDR3 protein is CASSLQDTGELFF. The CDR3 DNA is TGCGCCAGCAGCCTACAGGACACCGGGGAGCTGTTTTTT.

This clone was observed a handful of times. The chain recombines TRBV6-1 with TRBJ2-1, with D possibly matching TRBD2 (6 bases). This CDR3 region has 15 residues. Per the germline V gene, CDR1 is MNHNS and CDR2 is SASEGT. Trimming left V 3 bases short and J 7 bases short, with 16 bases between. This chain's CDR3 is CASSETLGGINEQFF. Here the CDR3 DNA reads TGTGCCAGCAGTGAGACCCTCGGGGGAATAAATGAGCAGTTCTTC.

This clone appeared a few times. The gene calls are TRBV25-1 and TRBJ2-1, with no clear D. The germline V and J ends were trimmed by 4 bases and 5 bases, with 12 bases remaining between them. The CDR3 totals 14 residues. Per germline, CDR1 MGHDK and CDR2 SYGVNS. CDR3 DNA: TGTGCCAGCAGTGTAGTAACAGCCGACAATGAGCAGTTCTTC. Its protein product is CASSVVTADNEQFF.

The chain carries TRBV6-5 and TRBJ2-5; D perhaps matches TRBD2 (5 bases). The CDR3 is 14 amino acids. The V end lost 5 bases, the J end lost 5 bases, and 15 bases lay between the germline ends. The germline V gene encodes CDR1 MNHEY and CDR2 SVGAGI. The CDR3 region is CASSSGGGRETQYF. In DNA, the CDR3 is TGTGCCAGCAGTAGCGGTGGAGGACGGGAGACCCAGTACTTC.

The V call is TRBV5-4, the J call TRBJ1-6, with D possibly matching TRBD1 (5 bases). This CDR3 spans 12 amino acids. Germline V gene data show CDR1 as SGHNT and CDR2 as YYREEE (reference sequence). V lost 0 bases to trimming and J lost 13 bases, with 8 bases between them. CDR3 in DNA: TGTGCCAGCAGCTTGGAAGCAGGGCCCCTCCACTTT. Its protein product is CASSLEAGPLHF. The full variable domain, rest sourced from reference TRBV5-4 and TRBJ1-6, is ETGVTQSPTHLIKTRGQQVTLRCSSQSGHNTVSWYQQALGQGPQFIFQYYREEENGRGNFPPRFSGLQFPNYSSELNVNALELDDSALYLCASSLEAGPLHFGNGTRLTVT.

This clone was observed a few times. The rearrangement joins TRBV29-1 to TRBJ1-1; D is ambiguous. The CDR3 is made up of 13 amino acids. Per the germline V gene, CDR1 is SQVTM and CDR2 is ANQGSEA. V lost 3 bases and J 5 bases, leaving 13 bases between the germline ends. Written as DNA, the CDR3 is TGCAGCGTTGATTTGGGCAGCCGAACTGAAGCTTTCTTT. Translated: CSVDLGSRTEAFF.

The chain has TRBV27 and TRBJ2-3; TRBD2 agrees at 10 bases. CDR1 and CDR2 (germline): MNHEY, SMNVEV (reference sequence). CDR3 length: 16 amino acids. The junction had 11 bases not matched to a gene; V was cut back by 5 bases and J by 6 bases. CDR3 residues: CASSRRAGGPWDTQYF. The CDR3 DNA reads as TGTGCCAGCAGTAGAAGAGCGGGAGGGCCTTGGGATACGCAGTATTTT.

This clone came up a few times. The J gene is TRBJ2-4, the V gene TRBV30; D possibly corresponds to TRBD2 (7 bases). The CDR3 runs 14 residues. Germline CDR1 reads GTSNPN; CDR2 reads SVGIG (reference sequence). V was shortened by 4 bases and J by 10 bases, with 20 bases between the two germline ends. CDR3 bases: TGTGCCTGGACCACCGGGGGGCTACCCCAGATTCAGTACTTC. It yields the protein CAWTTGGLPQIQYF. Complete variable domain (other parts from reference TRBV30 and TRBJ2-4): SQTIHQWPATLVQPVGSPLSLECTVEGTSNPNLYWYRQAAGRGLQLLFYSVGIGQISSEVPQNLSASRPQDRQFILSSKKLLLSDSGFYLCAWTTGGLPQIQYFGAGTRLSVL.

The table lists this clone with a few counts. The chain combines TRBV5-1 with TRBJ2-7, with TRBD2 matching over 10 bases. V dropped 1 base and J dropped 4; count of bases not matched to a gene: 8. Germline CDR1 reads SGHRS; CDR2 reads YFSETQ. This CDR3 is built from 16 residues. CDR3 coding DNA: TGCGCCAGCAGCTTGTTGGGGGCTAGCGGGAGTTACGAGCAGTACTTC. Amino acid sequence: CASSLLGASGSYEQYF. Supplemented by reference TRBV5-1 and TRBJ2-7, the full variable domain reads KAGVTQTPRYLIKTRGQQVTLSCSPISGHRSVSWYQQTPGQGLQFLFEYFSETQRNKGNFPGRFSGRQFSNSRSEMNVSTLELGDSALYLCASSLLGASGSYEQYFGPGTRLTVT.